This T cell receptor (beta chain) appears in the sequencing data of a study of T-cell memory formation after mild COVID-19. Turning to the study itself: There were largely donor-specific TCR clusters.

This clonotype was seen ten or more times. Its antigen is undetermined. Germline lookup yields CDR1 SGHVS and CDR2 FNYEAQ. V was pared by 1 base and J by 5 bases, with 11 bases between. There are 15 residues in the CDR3. The study, taken as a whole, reports: Among contracting clones, CD4+ were mainly CM/EM and CD8+ enriched in EMRA.

TCRdb analysed the 5' RACE reads with MiXCR anew, one entry per CDR3 protein. The repertoire holds fewer than 300,000 distinct CDR3 sequences, over 15% seen once, with 20% to 25% in the top ten. V is TRBV7-6 and J is TRBJ2-2; the D gene is possibly TRBD2 (6 bases). The receptor was isolated from a young man who had mild COVID-19 (a few samples of this study predate the infection). Cell type and time point are not known. Sequencing was carried out using PBMCs or a T cell subset sorted from them (not recorded which). The CDR3 nucleotides read TGTGCCAGCAGCTTAGGGACTACGGATACCGGGGAGCTGTTTTTT. Amino acid sequence: CASSLGTTDTGELFF.